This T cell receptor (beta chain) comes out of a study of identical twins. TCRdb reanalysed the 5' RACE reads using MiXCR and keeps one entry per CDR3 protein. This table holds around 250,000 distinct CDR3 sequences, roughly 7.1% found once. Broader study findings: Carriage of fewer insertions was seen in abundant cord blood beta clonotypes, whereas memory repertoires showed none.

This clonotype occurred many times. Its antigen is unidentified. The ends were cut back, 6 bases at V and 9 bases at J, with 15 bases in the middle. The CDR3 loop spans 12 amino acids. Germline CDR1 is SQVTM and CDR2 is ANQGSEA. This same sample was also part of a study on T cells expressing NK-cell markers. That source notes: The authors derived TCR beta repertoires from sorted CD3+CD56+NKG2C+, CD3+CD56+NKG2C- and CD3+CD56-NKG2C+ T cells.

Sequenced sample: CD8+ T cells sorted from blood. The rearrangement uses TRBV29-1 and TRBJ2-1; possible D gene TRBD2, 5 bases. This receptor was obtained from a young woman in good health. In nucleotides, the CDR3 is TGCAGCGTCCACGGACTTAGGACTGAGCAGTTCTTC. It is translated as CSVHGLRTEQFF.